This T cell receptor (beta chain) was found in a study of blood T cell repertoires in COVID-19. Generated by immunoSEQ multiplex PCR, the TCRdb table keeps only in-frame clones and is missing some. The profile shows around 40,000 clones, 80% to 95% of them singletons. Sequenced input: peripheral blood. This TCR was sampled from a woman over 75 with acute or convalescent COVID-19.

The CDR3 loop is CASSLRRAASMNTEAFF. The CDR3 DNA sequence: TGCGCCAGCAGCTTGCGGCGCGCGGCCTCGATGAACACTGAAGCTTTCTTT. This sequence joins TRBV5-1 and TRBJ1-1; D gene unclear. Trimming took off 1 base at V and 0 bases at J, with 16 bases between the two ends. This CDR3 spans 17 amino acids. CDR1 and CDR2 (germline): SGHRS, YFSETQ.